This T cell receptor (beta chain) came from a study of vaccination effects on CD4 cells after COVID-19. Clones were sequenced by immunoSEQ multiplex PCR, and TCRdb holds only the in-frame ones, with some missing. The sample shows 20,000 to 30,000 clones, roughly 70% of them seen only once. Study-wide findings and caveats: The study dataset contains few convalescent patients and includes no early post-infection timepoints. Clones that were induced by infection or by vaccine showed marked contraction late after vaccination.

Antigen-specific CD4+ T cells were expanded with viral peptide pools in the ViraFEST assay before sequencing. After roughly 10 days in culture, the CD4+ T cells were isolated. Among the vaccine recipients, none had a prior SARS-CoV-2 infection, and nucleocapsid antibodies were negative. A few million PBMC per well received approximately 11 IU/ml IL-2 and 8 to 10 ug/ml peptides in culture. Half the medium was swapped for IL-2 medium on days 3 and 7. Concerning this clone: Its target is unknown.

Germline CDR1 is SNHLY and CDR2 is FYNNEI. This CDR3 contains 15 residues. V was pared by 3 bases and J by 6 bases, with 7 bases of the junction left unmatched. V usage is TRBV2 and J usage is TRBJ2-1, with 8 bases fitting TRBD1. The TCR originated in a human donor who received a COVID-19 vaccine. Sequenced material: CD4+ T cells from PBMCs cultured with HCoV-NL63 spike peptides, taken before COVID-19 vaccination. The CDR3 nucleotides read TGTGCCAGCAGTGACCAGGGGGCGGTGGGCAATGAGCAGTTCTTC. Translating it yields CASSDQGAVGNEQFF.